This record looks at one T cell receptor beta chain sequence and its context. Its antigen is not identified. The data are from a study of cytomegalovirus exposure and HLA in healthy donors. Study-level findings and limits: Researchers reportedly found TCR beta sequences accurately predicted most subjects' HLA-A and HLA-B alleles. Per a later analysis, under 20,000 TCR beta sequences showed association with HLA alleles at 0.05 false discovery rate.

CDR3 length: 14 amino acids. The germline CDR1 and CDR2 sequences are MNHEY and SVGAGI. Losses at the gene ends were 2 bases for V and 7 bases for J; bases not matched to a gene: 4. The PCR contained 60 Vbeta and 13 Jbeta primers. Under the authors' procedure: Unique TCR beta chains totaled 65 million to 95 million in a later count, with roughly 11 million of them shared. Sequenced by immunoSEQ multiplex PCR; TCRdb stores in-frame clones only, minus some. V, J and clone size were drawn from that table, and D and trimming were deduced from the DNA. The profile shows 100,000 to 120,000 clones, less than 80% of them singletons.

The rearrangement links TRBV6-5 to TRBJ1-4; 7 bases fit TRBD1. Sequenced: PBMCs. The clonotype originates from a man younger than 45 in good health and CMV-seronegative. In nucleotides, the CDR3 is TGTGCCAGCAGTTACACAGGGGCGGGTGAAAAACTGTTTTTT. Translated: CASSYTGAGEKLFF.